This TCR beta chain derives from a study of cytomegalovirus exposure and HLA in healthy donors. General study results and limits: Both high specificity and high sensitivity reportedly marked the classifier's diagnosis of cytomegalovirus status. The dataset shows that most TCR sequences were rare, while some public TCRs occurred in many donors.

V lost 6 bases to trimming and J lost 1 base; unmatched junction nucleotides: 7. Germline CDR1 is LGHNA and CDR2 is YNFKEQ. The CDR3 is 16 residues long. Notes on this clone: Antigen: not known.

Data came from immunoSEQ multiplex PCR; TCRdb stores just in-frame clones and leaves some out. The data contain some 350,000 clones, about 90% of them singletons. The sequence was collected from a woman younger than 45 in good health and CMV-seropositive. Sample: PBMCs. The rearrangement uses TRBV4-2 and TRBJ2-1, with 9 bases aligning to TRBD2. In DNA, the CDR3 is TGTGCCAGCAGATTGACTAGCGGAACGTCCTACAATGAGCAGTTCTTC. It specifies CASRLTSGTSYNEQFF.